This entry describes one TCR beta chain. This sample was included in a study of blood T cell repertoires in COVID-19. Study-level background: Some COVID-19 samples were acute and others convalescent; all came from the United States, Italy and Spain. The cDNA or gDNA used as material had been derived from T cells, B-cell-depleted T cells, or PBMCs.

Germline CDR1 SNHLY, CDR2 FYNNEI. J lost 7 bases, V lost 7 bases, and 20 bases had no gene match. There are 19 residues in the CDR3. Authors' processing steps: By means of reference gene primer amplification, nucleated cell counts were estimated. Measured with immunoSEQ multiplex PCR; TCRdb has only the in-frame clones, and not every one. That table is the source of V, J and clone size, and D and trimming were worked out from the DNA. The sample has about 78,000 clones, around 90% seen once. Input material: peripheral blood. The sequence was collected from a woman older than 75 with active or convalescent COVID-19. The rearrangement uses TRBV2 and TRBJ2-1, with 12 nucleotides matching TRBD2. In DNA form, the CDR3 reads TGTGCCAGCACATCCCGTCTGATGAGAACTAGCGGGAGGATGAATGAGCAGTTCTTC. Translated: CASTSRLMRTSGRMNEQFF. Combining the CDR3 with reference TRBV2 and TRBJ2-1 gives the whole variable domain EPEVTQTPSHQVTQMGQEVILRCVPISNHLYFYWYRQILGQKVEFLVSFYNNEISEKSEIFDDQFSVERPDGSNFTLKIRSTKLEDSAMYFCASTSRLMRTSGRMNEQFFGPGTRLTVL.